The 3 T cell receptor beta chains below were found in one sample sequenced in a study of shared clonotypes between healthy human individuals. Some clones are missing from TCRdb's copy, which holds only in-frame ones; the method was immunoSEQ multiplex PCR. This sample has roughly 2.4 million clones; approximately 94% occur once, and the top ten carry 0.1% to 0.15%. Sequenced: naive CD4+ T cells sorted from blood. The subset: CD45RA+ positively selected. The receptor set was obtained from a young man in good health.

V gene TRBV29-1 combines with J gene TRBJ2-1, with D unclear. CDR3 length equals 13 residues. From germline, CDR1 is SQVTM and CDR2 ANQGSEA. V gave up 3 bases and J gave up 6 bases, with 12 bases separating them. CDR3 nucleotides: TGCAGCGTTGATAATACCCCCGGCAATGAGCAGTTCTTC. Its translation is CSVDNTPGNEQFF.

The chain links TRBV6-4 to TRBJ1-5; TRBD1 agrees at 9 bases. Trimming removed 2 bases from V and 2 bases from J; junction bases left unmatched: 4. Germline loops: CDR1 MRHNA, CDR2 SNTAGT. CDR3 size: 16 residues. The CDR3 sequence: CASSDQTGGGNQPQHF. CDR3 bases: TGTGCCAGCAGTGACCAGACAGGGGGTGGCAATCAGCCCCAGCATTTT.

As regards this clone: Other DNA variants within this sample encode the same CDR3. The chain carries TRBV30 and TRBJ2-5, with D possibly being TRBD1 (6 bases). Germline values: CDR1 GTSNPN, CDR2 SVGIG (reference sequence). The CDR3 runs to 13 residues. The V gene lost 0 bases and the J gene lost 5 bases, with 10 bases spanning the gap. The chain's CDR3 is CAWSVQGGETQYF. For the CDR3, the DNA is TGTGCCTGGAGTGTACAGGGCGGGGAGACCCAGTACTTC.